This T cell receptor (beta chain) was recorded in a study of shared clonotypes between healthy human individuals. Study context: The cohort comprised a couple of women and a few men. Their ages spanned 18 to 49 years. Regarding the study as a whole: The donor pool, a small one, limited the genetic and exposure-history diversity represented. Generation probabilities were higher for clonotypes shared across all four sorted-subset donors than for unshared ones.

As regards this clone: Its antigen is unidentified.

Method: immunoSEQ multiplex PCR; TCRdb's copy keeps in-frame clones and lacks some. The repertoire holds 2,500,000 or so clones, with more than 85% as singletons. This CDR3 region has 16 residues. Germline CDR1 reads MDHEN; CDR2 reads SYDVKM. V dropped 3 bases and J dropped 15; count of bases not matched to a gene: 18. J is TRBJ2-1 and V is TRBV28, with 9 bases identical to TRBD1. The specimen sequenced was naive CD4+ T cells from PBMCs. The subset denotes: CD45RA+ positively selected. The clonotype was recovered from a man aged 18 to 30 in good health. Some clones in this sample may be carry-over from other donors' samples. Written as DNA, the CDR3 is TGTGCCAGCAGTTTGTCCCCCGGGACAGGGTCAATGCGGCGGTTCTTC. Protein: CASSLSPGTGSMRRFF.